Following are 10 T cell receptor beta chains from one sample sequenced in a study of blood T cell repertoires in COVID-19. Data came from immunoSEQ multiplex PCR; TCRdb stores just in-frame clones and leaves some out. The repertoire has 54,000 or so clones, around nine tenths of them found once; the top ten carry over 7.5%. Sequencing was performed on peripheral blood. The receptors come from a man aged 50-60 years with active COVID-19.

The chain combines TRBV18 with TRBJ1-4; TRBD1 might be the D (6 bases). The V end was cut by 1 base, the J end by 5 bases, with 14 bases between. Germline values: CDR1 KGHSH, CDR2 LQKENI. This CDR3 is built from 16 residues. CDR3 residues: CASSPQPGASNEKLFF. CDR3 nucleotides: TGTGCCAGCTCACCACAGCCAGGGGCATCGAATGAAAAACTGTTTTTT.

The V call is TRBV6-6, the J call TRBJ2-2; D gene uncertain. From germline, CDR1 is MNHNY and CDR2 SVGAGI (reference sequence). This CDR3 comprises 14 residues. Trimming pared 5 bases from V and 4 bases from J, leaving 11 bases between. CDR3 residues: CASSTDGFTGELFF. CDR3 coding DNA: TGTGCCAGCAGTACTGACGGGTTCACCGGGGAGCTGTTTTTT.

DNA of the CDR3: TGCGCCAGCAGCTTGGGCCCCCAACGGGAGACCCAGTACTTC. Encoded protein: CASSLGPQRETQYF. The rearrangement joins TRBV5-1 to TRBJ2-5, with D unclear. CDR3 size: 14 residues. Germline V CDR1 and CDR2: SGHRS, YFSETQ. V lost 0 bases and J lost 5, with 11 bases in between.

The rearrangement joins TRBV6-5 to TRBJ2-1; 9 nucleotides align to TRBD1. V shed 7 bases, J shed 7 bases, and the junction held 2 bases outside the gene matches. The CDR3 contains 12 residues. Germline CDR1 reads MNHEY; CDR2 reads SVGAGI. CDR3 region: CASMGQGNEQFF. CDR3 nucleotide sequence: TGTGCCAGCATGGGACAGGGAAATGAGCAGTTCTTC.

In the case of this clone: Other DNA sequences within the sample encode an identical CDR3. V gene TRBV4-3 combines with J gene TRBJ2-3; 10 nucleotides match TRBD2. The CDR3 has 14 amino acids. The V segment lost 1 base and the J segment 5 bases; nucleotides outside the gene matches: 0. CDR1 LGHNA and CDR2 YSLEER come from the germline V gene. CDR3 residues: CASSQGLAGDTQYF. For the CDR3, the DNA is TGCGCCAGCAGCCAAGGACTAGCGGGAGATACGCAGTATTTT.

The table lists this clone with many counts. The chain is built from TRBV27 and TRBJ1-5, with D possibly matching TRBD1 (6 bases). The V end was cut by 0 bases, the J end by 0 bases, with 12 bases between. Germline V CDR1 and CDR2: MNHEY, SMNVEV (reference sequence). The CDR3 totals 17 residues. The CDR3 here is CASSLSTGQGSNQPQHF. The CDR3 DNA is TGTGCCAGCAGTTTATCGACAGGCCAGGGTAGCAATCAGCCCCAGCATTTT.

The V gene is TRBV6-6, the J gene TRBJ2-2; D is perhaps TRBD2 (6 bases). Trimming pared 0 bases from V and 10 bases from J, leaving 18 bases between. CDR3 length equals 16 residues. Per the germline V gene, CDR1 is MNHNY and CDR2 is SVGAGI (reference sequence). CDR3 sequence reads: CASSYSPGLKTEELFF. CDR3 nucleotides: TGTGCCAGCAGTTACTCCCCGGGACTTAAGACGGAGGAGCTGTTTTTT.

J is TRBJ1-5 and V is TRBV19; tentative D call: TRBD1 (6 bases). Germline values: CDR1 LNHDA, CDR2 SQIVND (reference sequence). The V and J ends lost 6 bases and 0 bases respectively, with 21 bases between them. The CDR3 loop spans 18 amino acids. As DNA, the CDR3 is TGTGCCAGTAGAGTCCTCGGGGGGGGCGGAAATAGCAATCAGCCCCAGCATTTT. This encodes CASRVLGGGGNSNQPQHF.

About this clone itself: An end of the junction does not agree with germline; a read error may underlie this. For the CDR3, the DNA is TGTGCCAGCATCTCTCCGGGACTCCACTACAAGCAGTACTTC. The encoded protein is CASISPGLHYKQYF. The rearrangement links TRBV28 to TRBJ2-7, with D possibly being TRBD2 (6 bases). Germline CDR1 and CDR2: MDHEN and SYDVKM. The CDR3 sequence is 14 residues long.

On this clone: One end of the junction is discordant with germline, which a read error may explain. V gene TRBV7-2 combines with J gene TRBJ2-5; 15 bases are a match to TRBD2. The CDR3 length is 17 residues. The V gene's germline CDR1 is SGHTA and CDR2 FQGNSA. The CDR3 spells CASSIATGLAGGKDQYF. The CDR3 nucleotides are TGTGCCAGCAGCATAGCGACGGGACTAGCGGGGGGTAAGGACCAGTACTTC.